The present TCR beta chain was sequenced within a study of T cell responses to AZD1222 COVID-19 vaccine. Details on this clone: The antigen is undetermined.

Whole-study findings and limits: Possibly, clonal diversity was underestimated; donors were largely white British and included more females. Spike-specific TCR depth and breadth grew after two AZD1222 doses.

The repertoire was sequenced with immunoSEQ multiplex PCR; TCRdb's copy has only in-frame clones and lacks some. This table has about 84,000 clones, 80% to 90% appearing once. Material: peripheral blood, obtained 28 days after the second AZD1222 dose. This clonotype was obtained from an adult who received the AZD1222 COVID-19 vaccine.

The CDR3: CASSRERGNYGYTF. CDR3 nucleotides: TGTGCCAGCAGCCGGGAACGGGGCAACTATGGCTACACCTTC. This rearrangement joins TRBV3-1 (or the pseudogene TRBV3-2) to TRBJ1-2; D might be TRBD1 (5 bases). This CDR3 contains 14 residues. With 4 bases removed from V and 2 bases from J, the gap between germline ends came to 11 bases. Per the germline V gene, CDR1 is LGHDT and CDR2 is YNNKEL (reference sequence).